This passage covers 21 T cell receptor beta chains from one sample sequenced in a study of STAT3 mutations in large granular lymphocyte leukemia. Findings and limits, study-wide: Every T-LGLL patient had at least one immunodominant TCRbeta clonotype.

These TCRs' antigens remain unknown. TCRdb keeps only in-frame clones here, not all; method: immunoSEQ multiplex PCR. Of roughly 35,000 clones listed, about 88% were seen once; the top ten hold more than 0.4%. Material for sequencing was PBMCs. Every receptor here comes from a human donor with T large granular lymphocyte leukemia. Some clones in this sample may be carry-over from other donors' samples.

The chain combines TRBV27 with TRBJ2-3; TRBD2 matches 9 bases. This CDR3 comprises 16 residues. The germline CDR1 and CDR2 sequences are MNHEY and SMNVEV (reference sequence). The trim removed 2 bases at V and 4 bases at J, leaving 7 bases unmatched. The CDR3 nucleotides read TGTGCCAGCAGTTTACCTCTAGCGGGGCTCTCAGATACGCAGTATTTT. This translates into CASSLPLAGLSDTQYF.

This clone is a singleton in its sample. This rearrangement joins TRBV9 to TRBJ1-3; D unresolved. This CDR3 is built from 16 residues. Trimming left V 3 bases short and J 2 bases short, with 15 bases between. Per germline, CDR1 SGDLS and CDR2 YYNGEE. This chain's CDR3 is CASSAGSRTPGNTIYF. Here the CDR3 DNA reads TGTGCCAGCAGCGCGGGCTCAAGGACCCCTGGAAACACCATATATTTT. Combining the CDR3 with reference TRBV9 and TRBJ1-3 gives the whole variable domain DSGVTQTPKHLITATGQRVTLRCSPRSGDLSVYWYQQSLDQGLQFLIQYYNGEERAKGNILERFSAQQFPDLHSELNLSSLELGDSALYFCASSAGSRTPGNTIYFGEGSWLTVV.

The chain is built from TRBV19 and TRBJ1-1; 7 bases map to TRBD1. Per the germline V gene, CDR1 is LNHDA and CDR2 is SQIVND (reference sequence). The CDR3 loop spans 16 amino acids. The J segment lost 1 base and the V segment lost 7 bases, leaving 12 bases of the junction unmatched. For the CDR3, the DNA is TGTGCCAGTACGTTCGGCGGGACAGCGACGAACACTGAAGCTTTCTTT. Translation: CASTFGGTATNTEAFF. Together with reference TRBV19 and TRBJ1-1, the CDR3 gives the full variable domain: DGGITQSPKYLFRKEGQNVTLSCEQNLNHDAMYWYRQDPGQGLRLIYYSQIVNDFQKGDIAEGYSVSREKKESFPLTVTSAQKNPTAFYLCASTFGGTATNTEAFFGQGTRLTVV.

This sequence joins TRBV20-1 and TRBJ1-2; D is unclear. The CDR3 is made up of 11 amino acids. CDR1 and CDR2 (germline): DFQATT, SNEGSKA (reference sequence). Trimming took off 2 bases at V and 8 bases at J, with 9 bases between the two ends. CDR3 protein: CSARFGSGYTF. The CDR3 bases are TGCAGTGCTAGATTTGGGAGCGGCTACACCTTC.

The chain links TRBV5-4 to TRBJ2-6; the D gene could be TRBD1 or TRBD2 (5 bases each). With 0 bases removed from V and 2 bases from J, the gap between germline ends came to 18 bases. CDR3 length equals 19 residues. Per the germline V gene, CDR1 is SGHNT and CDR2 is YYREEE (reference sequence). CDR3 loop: CASSLGGTRSWAGANVLTF. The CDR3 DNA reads TGTGCCAGCAGCTTGGGAGGGACCCGGAGTTGGGCTGGGGCCAACGTCCTGACTTTC.

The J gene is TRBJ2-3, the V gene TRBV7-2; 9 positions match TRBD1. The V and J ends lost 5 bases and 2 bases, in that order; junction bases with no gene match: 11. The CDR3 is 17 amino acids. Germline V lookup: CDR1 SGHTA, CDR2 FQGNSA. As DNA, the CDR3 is TGTGCCAGCAGCCTACAACTGGGACAGGGAATCACAGATACGCAGTATTTT. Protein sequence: CASSLQLGQGITDTQYF.

The CDR3 region is CASSKKAGGADTQYF. CDR3 DNA: TGTGCCAGCAGCAAAAAAGCGGGGGGGGCAGATACGCAGTATTTT. The V call is TRBV9, the J call TRBJ2-3, with 10 bases aligning to TRBD2. The CDR3 length is 15 residues. The germline gives CDR1 SGDLS, CDR2 YYNGEE. With 4 bases clipped from V and 4 bases from J, the junction kept 6 bases outside the gene matches.

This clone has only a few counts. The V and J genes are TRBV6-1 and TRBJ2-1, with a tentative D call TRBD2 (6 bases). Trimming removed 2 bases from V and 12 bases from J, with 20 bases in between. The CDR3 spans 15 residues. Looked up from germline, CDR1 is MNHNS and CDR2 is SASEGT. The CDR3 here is CASSEPGLTSTGQFF. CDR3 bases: TGTGCCAGCAGTGAACCGGGACTCACCAGTACGGGGCAGTTCTTC.

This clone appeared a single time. CDR3 bases: TGTGCCAGCAGCCCTAGACAGGGGGCATTGAACACTGAAGCTTTCTTT. This encodes CASSPRQGALNTEAFF. The chain recombines TRBV7-2 with TRBJ1-1, with 10 bases lining up with TRBD1. V trimming: 5 bases; J trimming: 0 bases; junction bases outside the gene matches: 6. Germline V gene sequence: CDR1 SGHTA, CDR2 FQGNSA. There are 16 residues in the CDR3.

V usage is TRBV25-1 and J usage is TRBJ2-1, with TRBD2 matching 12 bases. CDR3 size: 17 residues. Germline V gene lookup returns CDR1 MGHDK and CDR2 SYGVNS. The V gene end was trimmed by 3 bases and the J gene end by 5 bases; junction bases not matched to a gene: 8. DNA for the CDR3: TGTGCCAGCAGTGACCCCCAACTAGCGGGGGGCAACAATGAGCAGTTCTTC. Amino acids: CASSDPQLAGGNNEQFF. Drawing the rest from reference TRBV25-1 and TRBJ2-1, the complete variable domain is EADIYQTPRYLVIGTGKKITLECSQTMGHDKMYWYQQDPGMELHLIHYSYGVNSTEKGDLSSESTVSRIRTEHFPLTLESARPSHTSQYLCASSDPQLAGGNNEQFFGPGTRLTVL.

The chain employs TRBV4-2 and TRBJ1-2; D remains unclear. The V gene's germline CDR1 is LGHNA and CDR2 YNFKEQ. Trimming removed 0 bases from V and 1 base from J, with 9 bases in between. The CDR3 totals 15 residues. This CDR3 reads CASSQDRTHNYGYTF. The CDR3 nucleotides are TGTGCCAGCAGCCAAGATCGGACGCATAACTATGGCTACACCTTC.

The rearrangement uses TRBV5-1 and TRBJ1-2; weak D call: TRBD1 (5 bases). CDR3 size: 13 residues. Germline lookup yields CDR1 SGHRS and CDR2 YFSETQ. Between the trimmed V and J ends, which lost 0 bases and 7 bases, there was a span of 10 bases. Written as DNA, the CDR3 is TGCGCCAGCAGCTTGGAGGGGTGGCGTGGCTACACCTTC. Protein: CASSLEGWRGYTF.

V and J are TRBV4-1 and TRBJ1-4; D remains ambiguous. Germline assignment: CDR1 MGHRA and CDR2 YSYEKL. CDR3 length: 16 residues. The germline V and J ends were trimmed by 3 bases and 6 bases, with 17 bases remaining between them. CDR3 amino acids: CASSQPVRRGYEKLFF. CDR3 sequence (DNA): TGCGCCAGCAGCCAGCCGGTCAGGCGGGGATATGAAAAACTGTTTTTT.

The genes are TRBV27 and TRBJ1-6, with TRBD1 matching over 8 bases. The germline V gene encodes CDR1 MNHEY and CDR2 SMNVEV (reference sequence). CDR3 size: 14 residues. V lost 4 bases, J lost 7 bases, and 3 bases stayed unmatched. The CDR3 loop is CASSWGQVNSPLHF. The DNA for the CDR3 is TGTGCCAGCAGTTGGGGACAGGTGAATTCACCCCTCCACTTT.

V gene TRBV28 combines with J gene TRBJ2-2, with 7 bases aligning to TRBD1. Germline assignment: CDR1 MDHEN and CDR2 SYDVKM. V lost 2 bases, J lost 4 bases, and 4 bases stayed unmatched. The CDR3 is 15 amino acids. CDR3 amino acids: CASSLPGQSTGELFF. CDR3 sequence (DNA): TGTGCCAGCAGTTTACCGGGACAGTCCACCGGGGAGCTGTTTTTT.

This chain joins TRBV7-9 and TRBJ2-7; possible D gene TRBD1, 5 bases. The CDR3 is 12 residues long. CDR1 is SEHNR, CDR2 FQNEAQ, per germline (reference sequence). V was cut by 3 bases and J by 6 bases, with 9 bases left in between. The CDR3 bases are TGTGCCAGCAGCTTGGTTAGGGGCGAGCAGTACGTC. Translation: CASSLVRGEQYV.

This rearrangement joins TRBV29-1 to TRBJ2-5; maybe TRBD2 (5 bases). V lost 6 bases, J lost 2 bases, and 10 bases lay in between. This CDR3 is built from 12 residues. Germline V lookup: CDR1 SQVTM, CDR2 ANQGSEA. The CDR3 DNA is TGCAGCGTACGTTTAGCGCAAGAGACCCAGTACTTC. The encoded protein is CSVRLAQETQYF.

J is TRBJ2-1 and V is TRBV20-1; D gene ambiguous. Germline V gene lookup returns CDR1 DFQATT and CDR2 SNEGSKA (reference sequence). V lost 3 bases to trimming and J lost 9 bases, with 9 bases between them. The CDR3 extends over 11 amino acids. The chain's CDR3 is CSASWLAEQFF. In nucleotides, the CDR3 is TGCAGTGCTAGTTGGCTTGCTGAGCAGTTCTTC.

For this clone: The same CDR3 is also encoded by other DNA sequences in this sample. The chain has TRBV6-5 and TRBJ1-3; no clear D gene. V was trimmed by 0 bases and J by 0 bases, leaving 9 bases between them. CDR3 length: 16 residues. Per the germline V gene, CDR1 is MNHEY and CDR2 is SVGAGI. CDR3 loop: CASSYSRASSGNTIYF. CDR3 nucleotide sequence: TGTGCCAGCAGTTACTCGCGCGCAAGCTCTGGAAACACCATATATTTT.

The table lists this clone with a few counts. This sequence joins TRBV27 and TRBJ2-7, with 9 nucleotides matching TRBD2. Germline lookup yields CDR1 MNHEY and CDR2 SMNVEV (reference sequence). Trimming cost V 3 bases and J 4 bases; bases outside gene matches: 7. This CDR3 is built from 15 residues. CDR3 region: CASSFSGLAWYEQYF. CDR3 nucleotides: TGTGCCAGCAGTTTCAGCGGACTAGCGTGGTACGAGCAGTACTTC.

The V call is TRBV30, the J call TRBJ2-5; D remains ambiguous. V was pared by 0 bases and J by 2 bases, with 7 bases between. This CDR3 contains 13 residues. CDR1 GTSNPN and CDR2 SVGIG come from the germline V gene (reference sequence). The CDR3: CAWSVQSQETQYF. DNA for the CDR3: TGTGCCTGGAGTGTACAGAGTCAAGAGACCCAGTACTTC.